These 31 T cell receptor beta chains share one sample of origin, sequenced in a study of regulatory T cells in long-lasting Graves disease. With iRepertoire HTBI primers and Arm-PCR of CDR3 regions, TCR beta libraries were built. MiXCR was run by TCRdb on the multiplex PCR reads, yielding one entry per CDR3 protein. Of some 470,000 distinct CDR3 sequences in the sample, 20% to 25% are singletons; the top ten hold 6.5% to 9%. The time point: persistent/refractory GD, antithyroid drugs over 5 years with positive TRAb. Generation of the TCR library employed RNA extracted from PBMCs. Here the sequenced sample was peripheral blood mononuclear cells (PBMCs), taken when the disease was refractory, from a patient treated with antithyroid drugs. Receptor source: a female donor with Graves disease.

The chain recombines TRBV3-1 with TRBJ1-5; D remains unclear. Deletions cut 1 base from V and 4 bases from J, with 8 bases between. Germline V lookup: CDR1 LGHDT, CDR2 YNNKEL (reference sequence). The CDR3 is 14 amino acids. The CDR3: CASSQGVSNQPQHF. Written as DNA, the CDR3 is TGTGCCAGCAGCCAAGGAGTGAGTAATCAGCCCCAGCATTTT.

The table lists this clonotype with many counts. The rearrangement uses TRBV19 and TRBJ1-2; no clear D gene. The CDR3 runs to 14 residues. V was cut by 4 bases and J by 2 bases, with 11 bases left in between. Germline V CDR1 and CDR2: LNHDA, SQIVND (reference sequence). CDR3 sequence (DNA): TGTGCCAGTAGTACCCTCGACGGGAACTATGGCTACACCTTC. Amino acids: CASSTLDGNYGYTF.

This clonotype has a count of ten or more. The chain has TRBV12-3 or TRBV12-4 and TRBJ2-7; 14 bases agree with TRBD2. V was pared by 5 bases and J by 2 bases, with 5 bases of the junction left unmatched. CDR3 length equals 16 residues. The CDR3 here is CASSLGTSGSTYEQYF. In DNA form, the CDR3 reads TGTGCCAGCAGTCTCGGGACTAGCGGGAGCACCTACGAGCAGTACTTC.

Comments on this clonotype: One base away lies a much larger clone, so this may be a sequencing read error. V usage is TRBV24-1 and J usage is TRBJ1-1; TRBD1 agrees at 7 bases. CDR3 length equals 15 residues. Germline values: CDR1 KGHDR, CDR2 SFDVKD. The CDR3 here is CAASETGAGNTEAFF. The CDR3 region has the DNA TGTGCCGCCAGTGAAACAGGGGCGGGTAACACTGAAGCTTTCTTT.

This clonotype was counted many times. The V call is TRBV28, the J call TRBJ1-5; no reliable D call. In germline, CDR1 is MDHEN, CDR2 SYDVKM. CDR3 length: 15 residues. V lost 4 bases and J lost 0, with 10 bases in between. The CDR3 coding sequence is TGTGCCAGCAGTTCTCCGACTCTTAGCAATCAGCCCCAGCATTTT. Its translation: CASSSPTLSNQPQHF.

This clonotype showed up many times. The chain combines TRBV10-3 with TRBJ1-4; weak D call: TRBD1 (5 bases). The germline V gene has CDR1 ENHRY and CDR2 SYGVKD. The CDR3 has 16 residues. Trimming took 0 bases from V and 4 from J, leaving 12 bases between them. CDR3 amino acids: CAISESGDGRNEKLFF. The CDR3 nucleotides read TGTGCCATCAGTGAGTCGGGGGACGGACGTAATGAAAAACTGTTTTTT.

This clonotype has ten or more counts. The genes are TRBV10-3 and TRBJ1-2; 8 nucleotides agree with TRBD1. This CDR3 has 12 amino acids. Germline CDR1 reads ENHRY; CDR2 reads SYGVKD. The V segment lost 6 bases and the J segment 4 bases; nucleotides outside the gene matches: 1. CDR3 nucleotides: TGTGCCATCAGGGACAGGGCCTATGGCTACACCTTC. It codes for CAIRDRAYGYTF.

This clonotype showed up many times. The rearrangement joins TRBV6-1 to TRBJ1-1; a weak D match, TRBD1 (5 bases). This CDR3 is built from 15 residues. Germline V CDR1 and CDR2: MNHNS, SASEGT. Trimming stripped 2 bases from V and 0 bases from J, with 10 bases between. CDR3 in DNA: TGTGCCAGCAGTGAACAGGCGGGGGTGAACACTGAAGCTTTCTTT. This sequence encodes CASSEQAGVNTEAFF.

This clonotype was found a few times. The gene calls are TRBV7-8 and TRBJ2-3; D might be TRBD2 (6 bases). The CDR3 has 15 residues. CDR1 SGHVS and CDR2 FQNEAQ come from the germline V gene. The V gene lost 4 bases and the J gene lost 0 bases, with 11 bases spanning the gap. Here the CDR3 DNA reads TGTGCCAGCAGCTCCCCCGGGGGAAGCACAGATACGCAGTATTTT. This encodes CASSSPGGSTDTQYF.

Details on this clonotype: A much larger clone lies one base from this, so it may be a read error. As the CDR3 is not closed by the conserved phenylalanine or tryptophan, this likely results from a read error. This sequence joins TRBV28 and TRBJ1-1; D call uncertain. The CDR3 is 14 amino acids. Trimming removed 3 bases at V and 3 bases at J, with 11 bases between. CDR1 is MDHEN, CDR2 SYDVKM, per germline. CDR3 in amino acids: CASSLERRDTEAFL. Here the CDR3 DNA reads TGTGCCAGCAGTTTGGAGCGGCGGGACACTGAAGCTTTCCTT.

In this sample, this clonotype turned up many times. The rearrangement uses TRBV3-1 and TRBJ1-1; D not certain. The germline V and J ends were trimmed by 0 bases and 7 bases, with 15 bases remaining between them. This CDR3 comprises 15 residues. CDR1 is LGHDT, CDR2 YNNKEL, per germline (reference sequence). In nucleotides, the CDR3 is TGTGCCAGCAGCCAAGATACGACCCCTTGGGGTGAAGCTTTCTTT. Its protein is CASSQDTTPWGEAFF.

The V and J genes are TRBV5-1 and TRBJ2-5; D is unclear. V was cut by 4 bases and J by 5 bases, with 12 bases left in between. There are 13 residues in the CDR3. Germline V gives CDR1 SGHRS, CDR2 YFSETQ. CDR3 sequence: CASSPSWGETQYF. In DNA, the CDR3 is TGCGCCAGCAGCCCATCGTGGGGTGAGACCCAGTACTTC.

In this sample, this clonotype turned up a few times. This sequence joins TRBV30 and TRBJ2-7, with 8 bases lining up with TRBD1. Germline assignment: CDR1 GTSNPN and CDR2 SVGIG (reference sequence). The CDR3 totals 12 residues. The ends lost 2 bases at V and 9 bases at J; junction bases unmatched: 6. DNA for the CDR3: TGTGCCTGGAGTTTACAGGGGGAACGGCAGTACTTC. This translates into CAWSLQGERQYF. The whole variable domain, remainder taken from reference TRBV30 and TRBJ2-7, is SQTIHQWPATLVQPVGSPLSLECTVEGTSNPNLYWYRQAAGRGLQLLFYSVGIGQISSEVPQNLSASRPQDRQFILSSKKLLLSDSGFYLCAWSLQGERQYFGPGTRLTVT.

J is TRBJ2-5 and V is TRBV5-4; possible D gene TRBD2, 5 bases. Trimming took 2 bases from V and 0 from J, leaving 8 bases between them. Germline lookup yields CDR1 SGHNT and CDR2 YYREEE (reference sequence). The CDR3 contains 14 residues. CDR3 sequence: CASSLLENQETQYF. CDR3 nucleotide sequence: TGTGCCAGCAGCTTACTAGAGAACCAAGAGACCCAGTACTTC.

This clonotype was seen at least ten times. This rearrangement joins TRBV11-2 to TRBJ2-5; 9 bases line up with TRBD1. CDR1 SGHAT and CDR2 FQNNGV come from the germline V gene. The V gene end was trimmed by 1 base and the J gene end by 6 bases; junction bases not matched to a gene: 6. The CDR3 covers 15 residues. As DNA, the CDR3 is TGTGCCAGCAGCTTAGGACCGGGACAGGGAAAGACCCAGTACTTC. Its protein is CASSLGPGQGKTQYF. Full variable domain (rest looked up from reference TRBV11-2 and TRBJ2-5): EAGVAQSPRYKIIEKRQSVAFWCNPISGHATLYWYQQILGQGPKLLIQFQNNGVVDDSQLPKDRFSAERLKGVDSTLKIQPAKLEDSAVYLCASSLGPGQGKTQYFGPGTRLLVL.

This clonotype was seen a few times. The chain joins TRBV27 to TRBJ1-5; no firm D call. The V and J ends lost 4 bases and 6 bases respectively, with 10 bases between them. CDR1 MNHEY and CDR2 SMNVEV come from the germline V gene (reference sequence). The CDR3 covers 13 residues. As DNA, the CDR3 is TGTGCCAGCAGTTCAACGGAGGGTCAGCCCCAGCATTTT. Protein sequence: CASSSTEGQPQHF.

The V gene is TRBV29-1, the J gene TRBJ2-7, with 10 bases identical to TRBD2. The CDR3 is made up of 14 amino acids. The germline V gene has CDR1 SQVTM and CDR2 ANQGSEA. With V trimmed by 5 bases and J by 4 bases, 8 bases remained unmatched. The chain's CDR3 is CSVTLAGGHYEQYF. The CDR3 DNA reads as TGCAGCGTTACCTTAGCGGGAGGTCATTACGAGCAGTACTTC.

The J gene is TRBJ1-6, the V gene TRBV19, with TRBD1 identical over 7 bases. Trimming cost V 1 base and J 8 bases; bases outside gene matches: 11. Germline loops: CDR1 LNHDA, CDR2 SQIVND (reference sequence). The CDR3 totals 17 residues. Here the CDR3 reads CASSIGWTGYFDSPLHF. CDR3 bases: TGTGCCAGTAGTATAGGGTGGACAGGCTATTTCGATTCACCCCTCCACTTT.

This clonotype was found once. Germline is not matched at one junction end, which may reflect a read error. The chain recombines TRBV5-6 with TRBJ2-5, with D perhaps TRBD1 (6 bases). The CDR3 is 14 residues long. Germline V lookup: CDR1 SGHDT, CDR2 YYEEEE. The CDR3: CVSSSWGLRQTQYF. In DNA, the CDR3 is TGTGTCAGCAGCTCCTGGGGGCTGAGACAGACCCAGTACTTC.

This clonotype was seen ten or more times. The J gene is TRBJ2-7, the V gene TRBV5-1, with D uncertain. CDR1 is SGHRS, CDR2 YFSETQ, per germline. Trimming left V 0 bases short and J 2 bases short, with 12 bases between. The CDR3 extends over 15 amino acids. The CDR3 region is CASSLDGGNAYEQYF. In nucleotides, the CDR3 is TGCGCCAGCAGCTTGGACGGCGGAAACGCCTACGAGCAGTACTTC. The full variable domain, its missing parts supplied by reference TRBV5-1 and TRBJ2-7, is KAGVTQTPRYLIKTRGQQVTLSCSPISGHRSVSWYQQTPGQGLQFLFEYFSETQRNKGNFPGRFSGRQFSNSRSEMNVSTLELGDSALYLCASSLDGGNAYEQYFGPGTRLTVT.

This clonotype was counted between two and nine times. The chain joins TRBV5-1 to TRBJ2-5; D may be TRBD1 or TRBD2 (6 bases each). The CDR3 consists of 17 residues. V shed 2 bases and J shed 5 bases, with 22 bases lying between them. Looked up from germline, CDR1 is SGHRS and CDR2 is YFSETQ. The DNA for the CDR3 is TGCGCCAGCAGCTTTCGGGGGCACCTAAATCAGAGGGAGACCCAGTACTTC. Residues: CASSFRGHLNQRETQYF.

This clonotype has a count of ten or more. The rearrangement links TRBV28 to TRBJ1-5, with 11 bases identical to TRBD1. J was trimmed by 6 bases and V by 2 bases; bases with no gene match: 6. The CDR3 is made up of 16 amino acids. Germline CDR1 and CDR2: MDHEN and SYDVKM. CDR3 in amino acids: CASSLVGTGGIQPQHF. For the CDR3, the DNA is TGTGCCAGCAGTTTAGTTGGGACAGGGGGGATTCAGCCCCAGCATTTT.

This clonotype has a count of ten or more. This chain uses TRBV2 with TRBJ1-1; D uncertain. The CDR3 runs to 15 residues. The V end lost 2 bases, the J end lost 1 base, and 11 bases lay between the germline ends. Germline-derived CDR1 and CDR2 are SNHLY and FYNNEI. The CDR3: CASSESAPGNTEAFF. The CDR3, as DNA: TGTGCCAGCAGTGAATCGGCTCCTGGGAACACTGAAGCTTTCTTT. Full variable domain (remainder filled in from reference TRBV2 and TRBJ1-1): EPEVTQTPSHQVTQMGQEVILRCVPISNHLYFYWYRQILGQKVEFLVSFYNNEISEKSEIFDDQFSVERPDGSNFTLKIRSTKLEDSAMYFCASSESAPGNTEAFFGQGTRLTVV.

The table lists this clonotype with many counts. The CDR3 nucleotides are TGTGCCAGCAGTTTGTGGGGGAGGGAGACCCAGTACTTC. It codes for CASSLWGRETQYF. The rearrangement links TRBV12-3 or TRBV12-4 to TRBJ2-5; D may be TRBD2 (6 bases). Trimming cost V 3 bases and J 5 bases, with 10 bases left between them. The CDR3 runs 13 residues.

V and J are TRBV19 and TRBJ1-1; D remains ambiguous. The V end was cut by 5 bases, the J end by 0 bases, with 10 bases between. Germline values: CDR1 LNHDA, CDR2 SQIVND (reference sequence). The CDR3 runs to 14 residues. The CDR3 DNA follows: TGTGCCAGTAGTCCTCTGGTGCTGAACACTGAAGCTTTCTTT. Amino acids: CASSPLVLNTEAFF.

The chain combines TRBV4-2 with TRBJ2-7; 11 nucleotides agree with TRBD2. Germline CDR1 reads LGHNA; CDR2 reads YNFKEQ. Trimming cost V 0 bases and J 3 bases; bases outside gene matches: 10. The CDR3 spans 18 residues. DNA of the CDR3: TGTGCCAGCAGCCAAGATTTACCCCAGGGACTAGCGGACTACGAGCAGTACTTC. The encoded protein is CASSQDLPQGLADYEQYF.

In this sample, this clonotype turned up many times. Here the CDR3 DNA reads TGTGCCAGCGGTGGGTACACCGGGGAGCTGTTTTTT. Its translation: CASGGYTGELFF. The rearrangement joins TRBV3-1 to TRBJ2-2; unclear D gene. This CDR3 spans 12 amino acids. CDR1 LGHDT and CDR2 YNNKEL come from the germline V gene (reference sequence). V gave up 8 bases and J gave up 3 bases, with 7 bases separating them.

The rearrangement uses TRBV6-2 or TRBV6-3 and TRBJ2-5; unclear D gene. There are 14 residues in the CDR3. V shed 2 bases and J shed 4 bases, with 11 bases lying between them. The V gene's germline CDR1 is MNHEY and CDR2 SVGEGT. The CDR3, as DNA: TGTGCCAGCAGTTACGGCGCCGGTGGAGAGACCCAGTACTTC. Translated, it gives CASSYGAGGETQYF.

The chain joins TRBV20-1 to TRBJ2-1; 7 bases fit TRBD1. Unmatched junction bases numbered 16, after V lost 0 bases and J lost 5 bases. CDR1 and CDR2 (germline): DFQATT, SNEGSKA (reference sequence). This CDR3 has 18 amino acids. The CDR3 is CSARDAEAYGTADNEQFF. The CDR3 nucleotides are TGCAGTGCTAGAGATGCGGAGGCGTACGGGACAGCCGACAATGAGCAGTTCTTC.

This clonotype was found a few times. This sequence joins TRBV28 and TRBJ2-1; perhaps D is TRBD1 or TRBD2 (6 bases each). This CDR3 has 15 amino acids. Between the trimmed V and J ends, which lost 6 bases and 4 bases, there was a span of 16 bases. Germline V gene data show CDR1 as MDHEN and CDR2 as SYDVKM. The CDR3, as DNA: TGTGCCAGCAGAACCGAGTGGGGGGCATACAATGAGCAGTTCTTC. Amino acid sequence: CASRTEWGAYNEQFF.

This clonotype was seen ten or more times. The chain joins TRBV12-3 or TRBV12-4 to TRBJ2-5, with D possibly matching TRBD2 (6 bases). Trimming removed 5 bases at V and 5 bases at J, with 21 bases between. The CDR3 covers 16 residues. CDR3 coding DNA: TGTGCCAGCAGTCTCATAGGGACTTCACTGGATGAGACCCAGTACTTC. This sequence encodes CASSLIGTSLDETQYF.